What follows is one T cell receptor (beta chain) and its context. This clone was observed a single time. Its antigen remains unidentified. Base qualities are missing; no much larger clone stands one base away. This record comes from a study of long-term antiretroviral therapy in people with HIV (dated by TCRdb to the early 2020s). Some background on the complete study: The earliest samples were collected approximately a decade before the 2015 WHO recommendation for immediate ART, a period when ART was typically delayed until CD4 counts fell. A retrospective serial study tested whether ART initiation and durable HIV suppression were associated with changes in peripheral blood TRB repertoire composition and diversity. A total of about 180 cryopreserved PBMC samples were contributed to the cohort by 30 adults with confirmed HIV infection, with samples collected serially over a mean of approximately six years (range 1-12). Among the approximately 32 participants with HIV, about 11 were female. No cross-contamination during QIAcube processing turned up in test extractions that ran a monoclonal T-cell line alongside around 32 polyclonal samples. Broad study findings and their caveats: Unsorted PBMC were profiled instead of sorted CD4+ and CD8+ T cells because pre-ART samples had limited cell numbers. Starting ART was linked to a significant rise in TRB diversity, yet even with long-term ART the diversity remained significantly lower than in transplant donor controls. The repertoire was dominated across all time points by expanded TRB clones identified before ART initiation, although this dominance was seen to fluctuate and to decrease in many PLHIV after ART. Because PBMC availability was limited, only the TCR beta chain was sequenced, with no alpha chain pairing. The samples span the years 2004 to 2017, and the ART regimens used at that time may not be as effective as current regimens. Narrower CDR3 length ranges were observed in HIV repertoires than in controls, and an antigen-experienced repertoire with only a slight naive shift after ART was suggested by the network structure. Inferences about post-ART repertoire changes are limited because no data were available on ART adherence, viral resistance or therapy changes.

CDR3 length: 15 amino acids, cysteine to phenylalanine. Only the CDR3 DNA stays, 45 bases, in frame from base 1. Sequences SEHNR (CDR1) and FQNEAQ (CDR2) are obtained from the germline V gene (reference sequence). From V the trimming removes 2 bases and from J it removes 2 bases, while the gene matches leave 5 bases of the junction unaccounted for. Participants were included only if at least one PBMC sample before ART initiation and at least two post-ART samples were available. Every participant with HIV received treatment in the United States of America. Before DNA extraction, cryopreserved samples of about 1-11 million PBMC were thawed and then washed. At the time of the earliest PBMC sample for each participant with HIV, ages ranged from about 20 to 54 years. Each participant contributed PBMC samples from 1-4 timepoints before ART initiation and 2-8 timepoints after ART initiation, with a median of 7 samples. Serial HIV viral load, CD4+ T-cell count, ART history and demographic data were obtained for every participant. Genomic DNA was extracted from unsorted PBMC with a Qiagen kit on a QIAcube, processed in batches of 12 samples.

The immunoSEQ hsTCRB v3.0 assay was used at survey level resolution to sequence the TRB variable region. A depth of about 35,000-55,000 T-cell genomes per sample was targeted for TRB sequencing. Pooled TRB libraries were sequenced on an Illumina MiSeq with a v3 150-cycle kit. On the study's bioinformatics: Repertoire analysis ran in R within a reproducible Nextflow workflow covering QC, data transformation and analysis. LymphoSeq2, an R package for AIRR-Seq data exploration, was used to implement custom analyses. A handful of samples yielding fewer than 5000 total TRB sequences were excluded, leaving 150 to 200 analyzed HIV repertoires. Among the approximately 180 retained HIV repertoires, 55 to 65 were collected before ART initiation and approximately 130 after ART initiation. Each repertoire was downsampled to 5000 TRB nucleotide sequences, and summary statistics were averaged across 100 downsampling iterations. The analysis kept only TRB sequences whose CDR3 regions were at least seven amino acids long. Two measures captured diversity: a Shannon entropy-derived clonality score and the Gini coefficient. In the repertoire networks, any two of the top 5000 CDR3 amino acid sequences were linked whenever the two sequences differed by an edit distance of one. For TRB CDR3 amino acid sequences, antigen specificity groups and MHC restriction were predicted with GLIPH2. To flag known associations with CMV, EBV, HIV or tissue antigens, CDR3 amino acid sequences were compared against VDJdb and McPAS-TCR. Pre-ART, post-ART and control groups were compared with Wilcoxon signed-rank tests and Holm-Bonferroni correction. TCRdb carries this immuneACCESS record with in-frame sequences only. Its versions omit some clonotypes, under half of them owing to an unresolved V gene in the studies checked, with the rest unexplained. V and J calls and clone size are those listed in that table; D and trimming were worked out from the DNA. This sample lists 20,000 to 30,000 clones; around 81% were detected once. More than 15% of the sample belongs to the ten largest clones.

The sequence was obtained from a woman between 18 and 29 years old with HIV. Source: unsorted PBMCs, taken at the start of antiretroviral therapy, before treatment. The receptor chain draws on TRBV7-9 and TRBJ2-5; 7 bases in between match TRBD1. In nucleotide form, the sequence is TGTGCCAGCAGCTTACCCAGGGGACAGCAAGAGACCCAGTACTTC. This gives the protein CASSLPRGQQETQYF.